Below are 28 T cell receptor beta chains sequenced from a single sample in a study of blood T cell repertoires in COVID-19. Assay: immunoSEQ multiplex PCR; the TCRdb copy retains only in-frame clones and omits some. The data contain about 69,000 clones, more than 75% of them singletons. Material for sequencing was peripheral blood. The receptor source for this set is a human donor in a cohort sampled during active COVID-19.

This chain uses TRBV6-6 with TRBJ2-3, with 11 bases lining up with TRBD2. The CDR3 has 17 residues. Germline CDR1 and CDR2: MNHNY and SVGAGI (reference sequence). V lost 5 bases and J lost 1; bases outside the gene matches: 8. The chain's CDR3 is CASSLRLAGTGTDTQYF. The CDR3 nucleotides read TGTGCCAGCAGTCTGCGACTAGCGGGGACTGGCACAGATACGCAGTATTTT.

This chain links TRBV13 with TRBJ2-7; 7 bases agree with TRBD2. CDR3 length equals 13 residues. The trim removed 3 bases at V and 5 bases at J, leaving 4 bases unmatched. Germline assignment: CDR1 PRHDT and CDR2 FYEKMQ (reference sequence). CDR3 nucleotide sequence: TGTGCCAGCAGCTTTCGCGGGGGAAACGAGCAGTACTTC. This sequence encodes CASSFRGGNEQYF. The entire variable domain, with the rest obtained from reference TRBV13 and TRBJ2-7, is as follows: AAGVIQSPRHLIKEKRETATLKCYPIPRHDTVYWYQQGPGQDPQFLISFYEKMQSDKGSIPDRFSAQQFSDYHSELNMSSLELGDSALYFCASSFRGGNEQYFGPGTRLTVT.

This chain uses TRBV18 with TRBJ2-7; TRBD1 is a possible D gene (6 bases). Per germline, CDR1 KGHSH and CDR2 LQKENI. The CDR3 consists of 15 residues. Trimming stripped 5 bases from V and 2 bases from J, with 16 bases between. DNA of the CDR3: TGTGCCAGCTCATACCTCTCTAACAGGGCCTACGAGCAGTACTTC. Translation: CASSYLSNRAYEQYF.

V and J are TRBV29-1 and TRBJ1-4; D not certain. Trimming took off 0 bases at V and 0 bases at J, with 17 bases between the two ends. Germline V gene lookup returns CDR1 SQVTM and CDR2 ANQGSEA. This CDR3 is built from 18 residues. The CDR3 DNA is TGCAGCGTTGAAGATCTAGCGTCGGTGCCAGCAACTAATGAAAAACTGTTTTTT. As protein: CSVEDLASVPATNEKLFF.

This clone is a singleton in its sample. CDR3 residues: CASSQERLAGARLGIETQYF. The CDR3 nucleotides are TGCGCCAGCAGCCAAGAAAGGCTAGCGGGGGCCCGTTTGGGTATAGAGACCCAGTACTTC. The V and J genes are TRBV4-1 and TRBJ2-5, with TRBD2 identical over 10 bases. Trimming removed 0 bases from V and 4 bases from J; junction bases left unmatched: 17. This CDR3 contains 20 residues. Germline CDR1 reads MGHRA; CDR2 reads YSYEKL.

There are a few counts of this clone. The chain joins TRBV9 to TRBJ2-2; 8 bases map to TRBD1. J was trimmed by 1 base and V by 4 bases; bases with no gene match: 6. The CDR3 is 16 amino acids. The V gene's germline CDR1 is SGDLS and CDR2 YYNGEE. The CDR3 region is CASSPRTGMNTGELFF. The CDR3 DNA follows: TGTGCCAGCAGCCCCCGGACAGGGATGAACACCGGGGAGCTGTTTTTT.

The CDR3 DNA is TGCGCCAGCAGCTTGATGGGCGACTATGGCTACACCTTC. Translating it yields CASSLMGDYGYTF. This chain links TRBV5-1 with TRBJ1-2; D gene ambiguous. V was shortened by 1 base and J by 3 bases, with 7 bases between the two germline ends. Germline CDR1 and CDR2: SGHRS and YFSETQ. This CDR3 comprises 13 residues.

CDR3 sequence reads: CASSLASGASYEQYF. In DNA, the CDR3 is TGTGCCAGCAGCTTAGCGTCAGGGGCTAGCTACGAGCAGTACTTC. J is TRBJ2-7 and V is TRBV11-1; possible D gene TRBD1, 6 bases. Trimming took off 0 bases at V and 3 bases at J, with 12 bases between the two ends. The CDR3 length is 15 residues. CDR1 and CDR2 from the germline V gene are SGHAT and FQDESV (reference sequence).

This clone appeared a few times. The chain has TRBV19 and TRBJ2-1; weak D call: TRBD1 (6 bases). Germline CDR1 reads LNHDA; CDR2 reads SQIVND (reference sequence). Trimming cost V 3 bases and J 7 bases, with 7 bases left between them. The CDR3 runs 12 residues. The CDR3 loop reads CASSIQGNEQFF. CDR3 sequence (DNA): TGTGCCAGTAGTATTCAGGGGAATGAGCAGTTCTTC.

This chain links TRBV10-2 with TRBJ1-1; possible D gene TRBD1, 6 bases. Trimming removed 5 bases from V and 0 bases from J, with 7 bases in between. Germline values: CDR1 WSHSY, CDR2 SAAADI. This CDR3 is built from 13 residues. The CDR3 is CASSRQVNTEAFF. DNA of the CDR3: TGCGCCAGCAGTAGACAGGTGAACACTGAAGCTTTCTTT.

The chain links TRBV28 to TRBJ2-5; TRBD2 agrees at 9 bases. Germline CDR1 is MDHEN and CDR2 is SYDVKM. Trimming took 2 bases from V and 2 from J; bases not matched to a gene: 0. The CDR3 loop spans 14 amino acids. The CDR3 region has the DNA TGTGCCAGCAGTTTACTAGCGGGGCAAGAGACCCAGTACTTC. This gives the protein CASSLLAGQETQYF.

The genes are TRBV6-5 and TRBJ2-3; a possible D gene is TRBD2 (5 bases). Germline V gene sequence: CDR1 MNHEY, CDR2 SVGAGI. The V gene lost 10 bases and the J gene lost 5 bases, with 13 bases spanning the gap. CDR3 length equals 12 residues. CDR3: CAIPQLEDTQYF. The DNA of the CDR3 is TGTGCCATCCCCCAACTAGAAGATACGCAGTATTTT.

With regard to this clone: Other DNA sequences in the sample encode the same CDR3. CDR3 region: CSAGTGETQYF. The CDR3 region has the DNA TGCAGTGCCGGGACTGGGGAGACCCAGTACTTC. The V and J genes are TRBV20-1 and TRBJ2-5; D possibly corresponds to TRBD2 (6 bases). The germline V gene encodes CDR1 DFQATT and CDR2 SNEGSKA (reference sequence). V gave up 6 bases and J gave up 5 bases, with 10 bases separating them. The CDR3 has 11 amino acids.

The gene calls are TRBV14 and TRBJ2-1; TRBD2 agrees at 7 bases. The CDR3 is 16 residues long. CDR1 and CDR2 from the germline V gene are SGHDN and FVKESK. V lost 1 base and J lost 7; bases outside the gene matches: 10. CDR3 sequence: CASSQAGGRTWNEQFF. CDR3 nucleotide sequence: TGTGCCAGCAGCCAAGCGGGGGGACGTACGTGGAATGAGCAGTTCTTC.

This clone was observed a handful of times. The chain couples TRBV5-8 to TRBJ2-5, with a possible D match to TRBD1 (5 bases). This CDR3 has 15 residues. In germline, CDR1 is SGHTS, CDR2 YDEGEE. V was trimmed by 4 bases and J by 4 bases, leaving 17 bases between them. CDR3 DNA: TGTGCCAGCAGCATAGGGGCCTCAAAGGGAGAGACCCAGTACTTC. This translates into CASSIGASKGETQYF.

The V gene is TRBV27, the J gene TRBJ2-1; 9 nucleotides agree with TRBD1. With 3 bases clipped from V and 0 bases from J, the junction kept 6 bases outside the gene matches. The CDR3 is 17 amino acids. The germline CDR1 and CDR2 sequences are MNHEY and SMNVEV (reference sequence). CDR3 bases: TGTGCCAGCAGTTTCGGGACAGGGCTAAGCTCCTACAATGAGCAGTTCTTC. Translating gives CASSFGTGLSSYNEQFF.

The chain combines TRBV30 with TRBJ2-4, with D possibly matching TRBD2 (6 bases). V was pared by 1 base and J by 6 bases, with 19 bases between. This CDR3 has 16 residues. Germline CDR1 and CDR2: GTSNPN and SVGIG (reference sequence). CDR3 region: CAWSGEVRLQGNIQYF. CDR3 DNA: TGTGCCTGGAGTGGGGAGGTGAGGCTCCAAGGAAACATTCAGTACTTC.

The V call is TRBV6-5, the J call TRBJ2-5, with 7 bases that match TRBD1. Per germline, CDR1 MNHEY and CDR2 SVGAGI. The CDR3 runs to 14 residues. Trimming removed 6 bases from V and 5 bases from J; junction bases left unmatched: 9. CDR3 region: CASSRRQGAETQYF. The CDR3 bases are TGTGCCAGCAGCCGCCGACAGGGTGCCGAGACCCAGTACTTC.

V is TRBV7-9 and J is TRBJ2-1, with 7 bases aligning to TRBD1. Germline assignment: CDR1 SEHNR and CDR2 FQNEAQ (reference sequence). The CDR3 is 15 amino acids. V was clipped by 5 bases and J by 6 bases; unmatched bases: 10. The CDR3 DNA sequence: TGTGCCAGCAGCCCTCCCGGGACAGAGACCAATGAGCAGTTCTTC. The encoded protein is CASSPPGTETNEQFF. Full variable domain (missing parts from reference TRBV7-9 and TRBJ2-1): DTGVSQNPRHKITKRGQNVTFRCDPISEHNRLYWYRQTLGQGPEFLTYFQNEAQLEKSRLLSDRFSAERPKGSFSTLEIQRTEQGDSAMYLCASSPPGTETNEQFFGPGTRLTVL.

J is TRBJ2-1 and V is TRBV9, with TRBD2 matching 7 bases. CDR1 is SGDLS and CDR2 is YYNGEE in the germline V gene. The V gene end was trimmed by 3 bases and the J gene end by 4 bases; junction bases not matched to a gene: 7. This CDR3 has 15 residues. CDR3 DNA sequence: TGTGCCAGCAGCGCGCTTAGCGGGTCTTACAATGAGCAGTTCTTC. Translating gives CASSALSGSYNEQFF.

The rearrangement joins TRBV7-9 to TRBJ2-2; perhaps TRBD2 as D (6 bases). Trimming took off 5 bases at V and 5 bases at J, with 18 bases between the two ends. Germline V gene data show CDR1 as SEHNR and CDR2 as FQNEAQ (reference sequence). This CDR3 has 16 residues. The DNA for the CDR3 is TGTGCCAGCAGCACCCTGTCTAGCGCACAGACCGGGGAGCTGTTTTTT. Its protein is CASSTLSSAQTGELFF.

As DNA, the CDR3 is TGTGCCAGCAGTTACTCGATCCTAGCTAGCGGAGGGGAGCAGTACTTC. Protein sequence: CASSYSILASGGEQYF. This rearrangement joins TRBV6-5 to TRBJ2-7; 7 positions agree with TRBD2. From germline, CDR1 is MNHEY and CDR2 SVGAGI. The CDR3 is 16 amino acids. Trimming at V came to 0 bases and at J to 7 bases, leaving 12 bases not matched to a gene.

This sequence joins TRBV19 and TRBJ1-2, with 7 nucleotides matching TRBD1. Trimming removed 3 bases from V and 3 bases from J; junction bases left unmatched: 4. The V gene's germline CDR1 is LNHDA and CDR2 SQIVND (reference sequence). This CDR3 contains 14 residues. The CDR3 protein is CASSIPQGDYGYTF. As DNA, the CDR3 is TGTGCCAGTAGTATCCCGCAGGGGGACTATGGCTACACCTTC.

A single count supports this clone. This chain uses TRBV2 with TRBJ1-5; 9 bases align to TRBD1. The CDR3 consists of 15 residues. V lost 5 bases, J lost 3 bases, and 5 bases stayed unmatched. Germline CDR1 and CDR2: SNHLY and FYNNEI. The CDR3 here is CASSKRQGDNQPQHF. The CDR3 nucleotides read TGTGCCAGCAGTAAACGACAGGGGGACAATCAGCCCCAGCATTTT. Full variable domain (remainder filled in from reference TRBV2 and TRBJ1-5): EPEVTQTPSHQVTQMGQEVILRCVPISNHLYFYWYRQILGQKVEFLVSFYNNEISEKSEIFDDQFSVERPDGSNFTLKIRSTKLEDSAMYFCASSKRQGDNQPQHFGDGTRLSIL.

This rearrangement joins TRBV5-1 to TRBJ2-2; 7 nucleotides line up with TRBD1. With V trimmed by 3 bases and J by 0 bases, 2 bases remained unmatched. From germline, CDR1 is SGHRS and CDR2 YFSETQ. This CDR3 contains 15 residues. CDR3 in amino acids: CASSSGTANTGELFF. The CDR3, as DNA: TGCGCCAGCAGCTCCGGGACAGCGAACACCGGGGAGCTGTTTTTT.

This clone was observed a handful of times. This CDR3 is also generated by other DNA sequences in the sample. The chain combines TRBV19 with TRBJ1-2; no clear D. CDR3 length equals 12 residues. Germline V CDR1 and CDR2: LNHDA, SQIVND (reference sequence). V gave up 4 bases and J gave up 3 bases, with 6 bases separating them. The CDR3 DNA reads TGTGCCAGTAGTAGGGAGGACTATGGCTACACCTTC. Translating gives CASSREDYGYTF.

Concerning this clone itself: Other nucleotide sequences in the sample specify the same CDR3. The chain carries TRBV6-2 or TRBV6-3 and TRBJ1-5; D possibly corresponds to TRBD1 (6 bases). The V end was cut by 2 bases, the J end by 4 bases, with 6 bases between. Germline V CDR1 and CDR2: MNHEY, SVGEGT. The CDR3 is 13 residues long. CDR3 region: CASSYGQNQPQHF. The CDR3 DNA is TGTGCCAGCAGTTACGGACAGAATCAGCCCCAGCATTTT.

This clone was recorded once. V usage is TRBV6-5 and J usage is TRBJ1-5; 7 bases fit TRBD1. Germline V gene lookup returns CDR1 MNHEY and CDR2 SVGAGI. V lost 5 bases and J lost 9; bases outside the gene matches: 10. CDR3 length: 14 residues. The CDR3 coding sequence is TGTGCCAGCAGTAGGGACAGCGAGTTTTCGCCCCAGCATTTT. This codes for CASSRDSEFSPQHF.